This entry lists 4 T cell receptor beta chains sequenced from one sample in a study of OX40 agonist ivuxolimab in advanced cancers. Some clones are missing from TCRdb's copy, which holds only in-frame ones; the method was immunoSEQ multiplex PCR. The sample holds fewer than 20,000 clones, around 84% seen once. The sample consisted of CD4+ or CD8+ T cells sorted from blood, taken in a trial of the OX40 agonist ivuxolimab. These receptors originate from an adult with an advanced solid tumor such as melanoma, head and neck, liver or kidney cancer.

Here the CDR3 DNA reads TGTGCCAGCAGTTACACCCAGCGTGGCAATCAGCCCCAGCATTTT. Translating it yields CASSYTQRGNQPQHF. The V and J genes are TRBV6-6 and TRBJ1-5; D is unclear. The V end was cut by 2 bases, the J end by 2 bases, with 10 bases between. Germline V gives CDR1 MNHNY, CDR2 SVGAGI (reference sequence). The CDR3 extends over 15 amino acids.

The genes are TRBV7-9 and TRBJ2-1, with D perhaps matching TRBD1 or TRBD2 (7 bases each). The CDR3 runs 15 residues. CDR1 and CDR2 (germline): SEHNR, FQNEAQ (reference sequence). Trimming took off 7 bases at V and 8 bases at J, with 21 bases between the two ends. The chain's CDR3 is CASTPGGGRVYEQFF. Here the CDR3 DNA reads TGTGCCAGCACCCCAGGGGGAGGGAGGGTCTATGAGCAGTTCTTC. Full variable domain (missing parts from reference TRBV7-9 and TRBJ2-1): DTGVSQNPRHKITKRGQNVTFRCDPISEHNRLYWYRQTLGQGPEFLTYFQNEAQLEKSRLLSDRFSAERPKGSFSTLEIQRTEQGDSAMYLCASTPGGGRVYEQFFGPGTRLTVL.

The rearrangement joins TRBV10-1 to TRBJ1-1, with D perhaps TRBD1 (5 bases). Germline V gene data show CDR1 as WNHNN and CDR2 as SYGVQD (reference sequence). The CDR3 totals 13 residues. V dropped 0 bases and J dropped 9 bases, with 11 bases sitting between them. For the CDR3, the DNA is TGCGCCAGCAGTGAGTCCGGGACCCTCCAAGCTTTCTTT. This codes for CASSESGTLQAFF.

This chain links TRBV19 with TRBJ2-3; D is unclear. The CDR3 consists of 13 residues. V shed 5 bases and J shed 7 bases, with 13 bases lying between them. The germline gives CDR1 LNHDA, CDR2 SQIVND (reference sequence). The CDR3 loop reads CASSFRGPNTQYF. CDR3 nucleotide sequence: TGTGCCAGTAGTTTTAGAGGACCGAATACGCAGTATTTT.